The 32 T cell receptor beta chains in this list originate from one sample, sequenced in a study of blood T cell repertoires in COVID-19. Here immunoSEQ multiplex PCR was the method, and the copy in TCRdb shows in-frame clones only, minus some. This table has 200,000 to 250,000 clones, 80% appearing once. Sequenced sample: peripheral blood. The source of these receptors is a woman in her 70s with acute or convalescent COVID-19.

As for this clone: Being one base from a much bigger clone, this may be a read error. V is TRBV3-1 (or the pseudogene TRBV3-2) and J is TRBJ2-1, with 7 bases that match TRBD1. CDR3 length: 13 residues. V was pared by 4 bases and J by 5 bases, with 2 bases of the junction left unmatched. Germline CDR1 reads LGHDT; CDR2 reads YNNKEL (reference sequence). The CDR3 spells CASSLQGNNEQFF. CDR3 in DNA: TGTGCCAGCAGCCTACAGGGGAACAATGAGCAGTTCTTC.

V and J are TRBV19 and TRBJ1-5, with D maybe TRBD1 (6 bases). Per germline, CDR1 LNHDA and CDR2 SQIVND (reference sequence). V gave up 10 bases and J gave up 3 bases, with 13 bases separating them. This CDR3 has 13 residues. CDR3 loop: CATRQVFNQPQHF. The CDR3 nucleotides read TGTGCCACCCGACAGGTCTTCAATCAGCCCCAGCATTTT.

This clone was seen a few times. This chain joins TRBV5-4 and TRBJ2-1; weak D call: TRBD1 (6 bases). This CDR3 is 16 amino acids long. Trimming left V 1 base short and J 0 bases short, with 11 bases between. Germline V CDR1 and CDR2: SGHNT, YYREEE (reference sequence). Here the CDR3 DNA reads TGTGCCAGCAGCTTGCCGGGACACCCCTCCTACAATGAGCAGTTCTTC. This sequence encodes CASSLPGHPSYNEQFF.

This clone came up once. The chain carries TRBV19 and TRBJ2-7; 7 nucleotides align to TRBD1. The CDR3 sequence is 15 residues long. Per the germline V gene, CDR1 is LNHDA and CDR2 is SQIVND (reference sequence). V shed 3 bases, J shed 2 bases, and the junction held 7 bases outside the gene matches. As DNA, the CDR3 is TGTGCCAGTAGTATCCGGGACAGTGGCACCTACGAGCAGTACTTC. Amino acid sequence: CASSIRDSGTYEQYF. Variable domain in full (rest from reference TRBV19 and TRBJ2-7): DGGITQSPKYLFRKEGQNVTLSCEQNLNHDAMYWYRQDPGQGLRLIYYSQIVNDFQKGDIAEGYSVSREKKESFPLTVTSAQKNPTAFYLCASSIRDSGTYEQYFGPGTRLTVT.

The count of this clone is one. One end of the junction does not line up with germline, which may come from a read error. V and J are TRBV30 and TRBJ1-5, with D unclear. Germline V gives CDR1 GTSNPN, CDR2 SVGIG (reference sequence). The CDR3 covers 13 residues. The CDR3 DNA reads as TGTGCCTGGAGTGTTTCCAGTAATCAACCCCAGCATTTT. This gives the protein CAWSVSSNQPQHF. The whole variable domain, remainder taken from reference TRBV30 and TRBJ1-5, is SQTIHQWPATLVQPVGSPLSLECTVEGTSNPNLYWYRQAAGRGLQLLFYSVGIGQISSEVPQNLSASRPQDRQFILSSKKLLLSDSGFYLCAWSVSSNQPQHFGDGTRLSIL.

The CDR3 sequence: CASSPIGLGVTDTQYF. CDR3 nucleotide sequence: TGTGCCAGCTCACCAATTGGTCTAGGTGTCACAGATACGCAGTATTTT. The chain recombines TRBV18 with TRBJ2-3, with D unresolved. Germline-derived CDR1 and CDR2 are KGHSH and LQKENI. CDR3 length equals 16 residues. V gave up 2 bases and J gave up 2 bases, with 14 bases separating them.

The chain couples TRBV2 to TRBJ1-6, with 8 bases that match TRBD1. The CDR3 covers 15 residues. Per the germline V gene, CDR1 is SNHLY and CDR2 is FYNNEI. V lost 3 bases and J lost 8; bases outside the gene matches: 6. CDR3: CASSEGGQGYSPLHF. The CDR3, as DNA: TGTGCCAGCAGTGAGGGAGGACAGGGTTATTCACCCCTCCACTTT.

This clone was observed a handful of times. V is TRBV10-2 and J is TRBJ2-5; no clear D gene. The V gene's germline CDR1 is WSHSY and CDR2 SAAADI. The CDR3 has 12 residues. The V gene lost 3 bases and the J gene lost 2 bases, with 4 bases spanning the gap. CDR3 coding DNA: TGCGCCAGCAGTGATAGACAAGAGACCCAGTACTTC. Its protein is CASSDRQETQYF.

The J gene is TRBJ2-3, the V gene TRBV3-1 (or the pseudogene TRBV3-2); no clear D gene. The CDR3 is made up of 13 amino acids. Trimming took off 4 bases at V and 2 bases at J, with 7 bases between the two ends. Germline V gene data show CDR1 as LGHDT and CDR2 as YNNKEL (reference sequence). The CDR3 is CASSLSSTDTQYF. CDR3 coding DNA: TGTGCCAGCAGCCTCTCGTCCACAGATACGCAGTATTTT.

The V and J genes are TRBV7-9 and TRBJ2-5; no firm D call. The germline V gene has CDR1 SEHNR and CDR2 FQNEAQ (reference sequence). The CDR3 covers 13 residues. The V and J ends lost 3 bases and 2 bases respectively, with 7 bases between them. This CDR3 reads CASSFQQQETQYF. CDR3 nucleotide sequence: TGTGCCAGCAGCTTTCAACAGCAAGAGACCCAGTACTTC.

The rearrangement uses TRBV3-1 (or the pseudogene TRBV3-2) and TRBJ2-7; 10 bases align to TRBD2. The CDR3 covers 14 residues. CDR1 LGHDT and CDR2 YNNKEL come from the germline V gene (reference sequence). J was trimmed by 6 bases and V by 4 bases; bases with no gene match: 6. The CDR3 here is CASSPPGLALEQYF. CDR3 coding DNA: TGTGCCAGCAGCCCACCGGGACTAGCGCTCGAGCAGTACTTC.

CDR3 in DNA: TGTGCCAGCAGTTATCTTGCGGGGGAGCAGTTCTTC. Protein: CASSYLAGEQFF. V is TRBV6-2 or TRBV6-3 and J is TRBJ2-1; D is perhaps TRBD2 (6 bases). Germline V gene lookup returns CDR1 MNHEY and CDR2 SVGEGT. With 3 bases removed from V and 10 bases from J, the gap between germline ends came to 10 bases. The CDR3 covers 12 residues.

This chain uses TRBV9 with TRBJ2-2; no firm D call. Deletions cut 4 bases from V and 6 bases from J, with 10 bases between. Per the germline V gene, CDR1 is SGDLS and CDR2 is YYNGEE. This CDR3 contains 13 residues. The CDR3 sequence: CASSLSVSGELFF. The CDR3 DNA sequence: TGTGCCAGCAGCCTCTCGGTGTCCGGGGAGCTGTTTTTT.

The chain joins TRBV6-5 to TRBJ2-1; 13 positions agree with TRBD2. The germline V gene has CDR1 MNHEY and CDR2 SVGAGI. The V gene end was trimmed by 6 bases and the J gene end by 4 bases; junction bases not matched to a gene: 3. The CDR3 is 15 amino acids. DNA for the CDR3: TGTGCCAGCAGGGGGGGACTAGCGGGGTACAATGAGCAGTTCTTC. The encoded protein is CASRGGLAGYNEQFF.

The rearrangement links TRBV6-2 or TRBV6-3 to TRBJ1-5; TRBD1 matches at 10 bases. The junction had 11 bases not matched to a gene; V was cut back by 6 bases and J by 0 bases. From germline, CDR1 is MNHEY and CDR2 SVGEGT. The CDR3 consists of 18 residues. This CDR3 is CASSPTGGLPSSNQPQHF. CDR3 coding DNA: TGTGCCAGCAGCCCGACAGGGGGCTTACCTTCTAGCAATCAGCCCCAGCATTTT.

V usage is TRBV2 and J usage is TRBJ1-6; TRBD1 matches at 8 bases. Germline loops: CDR1 SNHLY, CDR2 FYNNEI. The CDR3 is made up of 14 amino acids. The J segment lost 4 bases and the V segment lost 5 bases, leaving 1 base of the junction unmatched. The CDR3 DNA sequence: TGTGCCAGCAGTTGGGACAGGTATAATTCACCCCTCCACTTT. It translates to CASSWDRYNSPLHF.

The rearrangement links TRBV27 to TRBJ1-6; TRBD1 might be the D (6 bases). Germline values: CDR1 MNHEY, CDR2 SMNVEV (reference sequence). V gave up 3 bases and J gave up 4 bases, with 10 bases separating them. The CDR3 has 15 amino acids. In DNA, the CDR3 is TGTGCCAGCAGTTTCGGACAGAGGTATAATTCACCCCTCCACTTT. Translated: CASSFGQRYNSPLHF.

V is TRBV13 and J is TRBJ1-2; 7 bases are a match to TRBD1. CDR1 is PRHDT, CDR2 FYEKMQ, per germline (reference sequence). Trimming took 0 bases from V and 8 from J; bases not matched to a gene: 3. The CDR3 loop spans 13 amino acids. The DNA for the CDR3 is TGTGCCAGCAGCTTAGGGACAGGGAACGGCTACACCTTC. It translates to CASSLGTGNGYTF.

The J gene is TRBJ1-5, the V gene TRBV6-2 or TRBV6-3; 7 bases match TRBD1. The V and J ends lost 5 bases and 7 bases, in that order; junction bases with no gene match: 20. This CDR3 contains 18 residues. Germline V gives CDR1 MNHEY, CDR2 SVGEGT. CDR3: CASSHPGRGKLSRQPQHF. CDR3 sequence (DNA): TGTGCCAGCAGTCATCCCGGCAGGGGGAAATTGTCTCGACAGCCCCAGCATTTT.

This chain uses TRBV18 with TRBJ1-1, with no clear D. The germline gives CDR1 KGHSH, CDR2 LQKENI. V was clipped by 6 bases and J by 3 bases, with 11 bases between them. This CDR3 comprises 13 residues. The CDR3 DNA reads TGTGCCAGCTCGGACTCATTCGACACTGAAGCTTTCTTT. Translated: CASSDSFDTEAFF.

This CDR3 is CASAGGGEQYF. The CDR3 nucleotides are TGCGCCAGCGCGGGAGGGGGAGAGCAGTACTTC. This sequence joins TRBV5-1 and TRBJ2-7; 9 bases match TRBD2. CDR3 length equals 11 residues. The germline CDR1 and CDR2 sequences are SGHRS and YFSETQ. J was trimmed by 7 bases and V by 7 bases; bases with no gene match: 3.

V and J are TRBV7-9 and TRBJ2-2; D may be TRBD1 (5 bases). Germline CDR1 reads SEHNR; CDR2 reads FQNEAQ (reference sequence). V lost 5 bases and J 5 bases, leaving 15 bases between the germline ends. This CDR3 spans 15 amino acids. CDR3 in amino acids: CASSELSQGTGELFF. Here the CDR3 DNA reads TGTGCCAGCAGCGAACTATCTCAGGGTACCGGGGAGCTGTTTTTT.

V is TRBV6-5 and J is TRBJ1-1; no reliable D call. Trimming removed 5 bases from V and 5 bases from J, with 12 bases in between. Per germline, CDR1 MNHEY and CDR2 SVGAGI. This CDR3 is built from 13 residues. As DNA, the CDR3 is TGTGCCAGCAGTACCTGGGTGAGGACTGAAGCTTTCTTT. It yields the protein CASSTWVRTEAFF.

The V and J genes are TRBV2 and TRBJ2-5; weak D call: TRBD2 (6 bases). Germline loops: CDR1 SNHLY, CDR2 FYNNEI. This CDR3 is built from 13 residues. Trimming pared 6 bases from V and 7 bases from J, leaving 15 bases between. The DNA for the CDR3 is TGTGCCAGCAGGGCCGGGACTGGGGGGACCCAGTACTTC. It translates to CASRAGTGGTQYF.

This clone was counted between two and nine times. The chain has TRBV5-8 and TRBJ1-2; D may be TRBD1 (6 bases). The CDR3 has 14 amino acids. Trimming left V 2 bases short and J 4 bases short, with 12 bases between. From germline, CDR1 is SGHTS and CDR2 YDEGEE. The DNA for the CDR3 is TGTGCCAGCAGCTTAACAGGGCGAAGCTATGGCTACACCTTC. This encodes CASSLTGRSYGYTF. The whole variable domain, filled in from reference TRBV5-8 and TRBJ1-2, reads EAGVTQSPTHLIKTRGQQATLRCSPISGHTSVYWYQQALGLGLQFLLWYDEGEERNRGNFPPRFSGRQFPNYSSELNVNALELEDSALYLCASSLTGRSYGYTFGSGTRLTVV.

This rearrangement joins TRBV18 to TRBJ2-7; D perhaps matches TRBD1 (6 bases). Germline-derived CDR1 and CDR2 are KGHSH and LQKENI. The CDR3 runs to 14 residues. Trimming pared 5 bases from V and 1 base from J, leaving 12 bases between. The CDR3 nucleotides are TGTGCCAGCTCAACTTCGGGACAATCCTACGAGCAGTACTTC. Protein sequence: CASSTSGQSYEQYF.

CDR3 sequence reads: CASSLGWTGVSYEQYV. The CDR3 region has the DNA TGTGCCAGCAGCTTGGGGTGGACAGGGGTTTCCTACGAGCAGTACGTC. This chain links TRBV5-8 with TRBJ2-7, with 9 bases fitting TRBD1. Germline loops: CDR1 SGHTS, CDR2 YDEGEE. Losses at the gene ends were 0 bases for V and 1 base for J; bases not matched to a gene: 5. This CDR3 region has 16 residues.

This clone was detected only a few times. The V call is TRBV10-3, the J call TRBJ2-7; 10 nucleotides line up with TRBD1. CDR3 length: 15 amino acids. The germline V gene has CDR1 ENHRY and CDR2 SYGVKD. V lost 6 bases, J lost 4 bases, and 9 bases stayed unmatched. The CDR3 DNA reads TGTGCCATCAGGGATCCGGGACAGGGGTCTTACGAGCAGTACTTC. Protein product: CAIRDPGQGSYEQYF.

The chain is built from TRBV4-3 and TRBJ2-5, with 8 bases aligning to TRBD2. The CDR3 loop spans 18 amino acids. V lost 1 base and J lost 5; bases outside the gene matches: 15. The germline V gene encodes CDR1 LGHNA and CDR2 YSLEER. The CDR3 reads CASSQGRLAGPGRETQYF. The CDR3 region has the DNA TGCGCCAGCAGCCAAGGTCGGCTAGCGGGCCCGGGGAGGGAGACCCAGTACTTC.

This sequence joins TRBV18 and TRBJ2-1; 10 bases agree with TRBD2. The CDR3 is made up of 15 amino acids. CDR1 is KGHSH and CDR2 is LQKENI in the germline V gene. V dropped 3 bases and J dropped 7; count of bases not matched to a gene: 6. CDR3 loop: CASSPAGTSVNEQFF. The CDR3, as DNA: TGTGCCAGCTCACCCGCCGGGACTAGCGTTAATGAGCAGTTCTTC.

This chain joins TRBV28 and TRBJ1-6; weak D call: TRBD1 (6 bases). V lost 6 bases and J 8 bases, leaving 11 bases between the germline ends. Germline values: CDR1 MDHEN, CDR2 SYDVKM. This CDR3 is 13 amino acids long. The CDR3 region has the DNA TGTGCCAGCAGATCGGCAGGGGATTCACCCCTCCACTTT. This encodes CASRSAGDSPLHF. The whole variable domain, remainder taken from reference TRBV28 and TRBJ1-6, is DVKVTQSSRYLVKRTGEKVFLECVQDMDHENMFWYRQDPGLGLRLIYFSYDVKMKEKGDIPEGYSVSREKKERFSLILESASTNQTSMYLCASRSAGDSPLHFGNGTRLTVT.

The chain joins TRBV4-2 to TRBJ2-5; possibly TRBD2 for D (6 bases). The ends were cut back, 0 bases at V and 1 base at J, with 18 bases in the middle. This CDR3 spans 18 amino acids. In germline, CDR1 is LGHNA, CDR2 YNFKEQ. The CDR3 sequence: CASSQEGIGGASQETQYF. In nucleotides, the CDR3 is TGTGCCAGCAGCCAAGAAGGGATCGGGGGAGCCTCCCAAGAGACCCAGTACTTC.